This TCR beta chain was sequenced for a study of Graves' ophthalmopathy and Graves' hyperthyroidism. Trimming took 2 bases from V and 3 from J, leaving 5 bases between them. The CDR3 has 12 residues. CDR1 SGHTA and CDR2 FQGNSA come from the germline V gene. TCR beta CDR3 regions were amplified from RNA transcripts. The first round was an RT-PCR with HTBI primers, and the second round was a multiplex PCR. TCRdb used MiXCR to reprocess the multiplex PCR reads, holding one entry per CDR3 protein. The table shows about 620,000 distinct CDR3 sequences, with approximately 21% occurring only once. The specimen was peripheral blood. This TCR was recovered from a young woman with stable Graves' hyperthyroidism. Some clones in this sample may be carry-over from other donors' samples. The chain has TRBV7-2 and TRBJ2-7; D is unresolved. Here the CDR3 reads CASSLNVYEQYF. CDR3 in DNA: TGTGCCAGCAGCTTAAACGTCTACGAGCAGTACTTC. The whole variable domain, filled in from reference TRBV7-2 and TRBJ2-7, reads GAGVSQSPSNKVTEKGKDVELRCDPISGHTALYWYRQSLGQGLEFLIYFQGNSAPDKSGLPSDRFSAERTGGSVSTLTIQRTQQEDSAVYLCASSLNVYEQYFGPGTRLTVT.